These 30 T cell receptor beta chains were all obtained from the same sample, sequenced in a study of TIL therapy for anti-PD-1-resistant metastatic lung cancer. Sequencing used immunoSEQ v3. Profiling relied on immunoSEQ multiplex PCR, and the TCRdb table lists in-frame clones only, not all of them. The sample shows 95,000 or so clones, just over 65% of them seen only once. Time point reported: pre-treatment sample, taken before nivolumab and TIL therapy. Most excised metastases sampled were pleural nodules or supraclavicular lymph nodes. The specimen comprised tumor tissue, sampled at baseline. The receptor set was obtained from a person between 25 and 79 years old with non-small cell lung cancer.

The chain uses TRBV18 and TRBJ1-5; 9 bases align to TRBD1. The CDR3 extends over 17 amino acids. Trimming at V came to 3 bases and at J to 7 bases, leaving 13 bases not matched to a gene. Germline CDR1 reads KGHSH; CDR2 reads LQKENI. The CDR3 region is CASSPGTGQRVVQPQHF. CDR3 in DNA: TGTGCCAGCTCACCCGGGACAGGGCAGAGGGTCGTACAGCCCCAGCATTTT.

This clone was counted only a few times. The chain is built from TRBV4-2 and TRBJ1-1, with D unclear. Germline CDR1 is LGHNA and CDR2 is YNFKEQ. V was clipped by 0 bases and J by 1 base, with 9 bases between them. The CDR3 contains 15 residues. The CDR3 sequence is CASSQEGGRNTEAFF. As DNA, the CDR3 is TGTGCCAGCAGCCAAGAAGGCGGCAGGAACACTGAAGCTTTCTTT.

The rearrangement uses TRBV10-1 and TRBJ2-7; TRBD2 might be the D (6 bases). The CDR3 spans 11 residues. V was pared by 2 bases and J by 10 bases, with 9 bases between. Germline V CDR1 and CDR2: WNHNN, SYGVQD (reference sequence). The CDR3 loop is CASSEEDYQYF. The CDR3 coding sequence is TGCGCCAGCAGTGAGGAGGACTACCAGTACTTC.

The chain couples TRBV7-2 to TRBJ2-6; no clear D. The germline V and J ends were trimmed by 5 bases and 0 bases, with 14 bases remaining between them. CDR1 is SGHTA, CDR2 FQGNSA, per germline. CDR3 size: 17 residues. The CDR3 DNA is TGTGCCAGCAGCCAGTCTTACCGGGTCTCTGGGGCCAACGTCCTGACTTTC. It specifies CASSQSYRVSGANVLTF.

The chain uses TRBV7-3 and TRBJ2-2; D remains ambiguous. The CDR3 consists of 12 residues. The V gene lost 5 bases and the J gene lost 5 bases, with 6 bases spanning the gap. Germline V gives CDR1 SGHTA, CDR2 FQGTGA. The CDR3 region has the DNA TGTGCCAGCAGCCCCAGAACCGGGGAGCTGTTTTTT. Translating gives CASSPRTGELFF.

This clone was seen ten or more times. The chain has TRBV30 and TRBJ2-3; D uncertain. The germline V gene has CDR1 GTSNPN and CDR2 SVGIG (reference sequence). The germline V and J ends were trimmed by 0 bases and 4 bases, with 11 bases remaining between them. The CDR3 is 14 residues long. CDR3 bases: TGTGCCTGGAGTGTATTGGGTAGGGCAGATACGCAGTATTTT. It translates to CAWSVLGRADTQYF.

The chain employs TRBV4-3 and TRBJ1-4, with D possibly being TRBD1 (6 bases). CDR3 size: 16 residues. Trimming took off 0 bases at V and 8 bases at J, with 16 bases between the two ends. Germline V gene data show CDR1 as LGHNA and CDR2 as YSLEER. The CDR3 nucleotides are TGCGCCAGCAGCCAAGATTTAGGGGGTAGGAAAGAAAAACTGTTTTTT. Its protein is CASSQDLGGRKEKLFF.

The rearrangement uses TRBV18 and TRBJ2-7; the D is unclear. The germline V gene has CDR1 KGHSH and CDR2 LQKENI. The CDR3 consists of 13 residues. Deletions cut 3 bases from V and 7 bases from J, with 13 bases between. The CDR3 here is CASSPRIDMEQYF. CDR3 DNA: TGTGCCAGCTCACCCCGAATCGATATGGAGCAGTACTTC.

This clone has just a few counts. The chain links TRBV7-7 to TRBJ2-7; no clear D gene. The V end was cut by 1 base, the J end by 1 base, with 8 bases between. Germline CDR1 reads SSHAT; CDR2 reads FNYEAQ (reference sequence). The CDR3 has 14 amino acids. CDR3 bases: TGTGCCAGCAGCTTAGGGACGGGTTCCTACGAGCAGTACTTC. It specifies CASSLGTGSYEQYF.

Points on this clone: The sample has other DNA sequences that encode this CDR3 too. CDR3 protein: CASSEGQRNQPQHF. The CDR3 DNA is TGTGCCAGCAGTGAAGGACAGCGAAATCAGCCCCAGCATTTT. This sequence joins TRBV2 and TRBJ1-5; a weak D match, TRBD1 (5 bases). CDR1 is SNHLY and CDR2 is FYNNEI in the germline V gene. The length of the CDR3 is 14 residues. V was clipped by 1 base and J by 4 bases, with 8 bases between them.

This chain links TRBV5-5 with TRBJ2-1; 8 bases map to TRBD2. Germline V gene data show CDR1 as SGHKS and CDR2 as YYEKEE (reference sequence). The CDR3 runs 19 residues. V lost 1 base and J lost 0; bases outside the gene matches: 12. The CDR3 coding sequence is TGTGCCAGCAGCTTGTTAGCGGGCGGGAGGCTTGGCTCCTACAATGAGCAGTTCTTC. Translated: CASSLLAGGRLGSYNEQFF.

The chain is built from TRBV7-3 and TRBJ2-1; tentative D call: TRBD2 (5 bases). Germline CDR1 and CDR2: SGHTA and FQGTGA. Trimming left V 2 bases short and J 4 bases short, with 9 bases between. CDR3 length: 14 amino acids. CDR3 nucleotides: TGTGCCAGCAGCTTACGGGGAGAATACAATGAGCAGTTCTTC. Translation gives CASSLRGEYNEQFF.

This rearrangement joins TRBV5-1 to TRBJ2-7; perhaps TRBD2 as D (6 bases). Germline assignment: CDR1 SGHRS and CDR2 YFSETQ. Trimming shortened V by 4 bases and J by 3 bases, and 14 bases separated the two germline ends. The CDR3 covers 14 residues. The DNA of the CDR3 is TGCGCCAGCAGCCCGAGACCGGGAGACTACGAGCAGTACTTC. Residues: CASSPRPGDYEQYF. The full variable domain, rest sourced from reference TRBV5-1 and TRBJ2-7, is KAGVTQTPRYLIKTRGQQVTLSCSPISGHRSVSWYQQTPGQGLQFLFEYFSETQRNKGNFPGRFSGRQFSNSRSEMNVSTLELGDSALYLCASSPRPGDYEQYFGPGTRLTVT.

For this clone: The junction shows a germline mismatch at one end, possibly a read error. The V and J genes are TRBV4-3 and TRBJ2-3, with 12 bases aligning to TRBD2. Germline loops: CDR1 LGHNA, CDR2 YSLEER. CDR3 length: 17 amino acids. CDR3 coding DNA: TGCACCAGCAGCCCAGACTTGACTAGCGGGAGTACAGATACGCAGTATTTT. Its translation: CTSSPDLTSGSTDTQYF.

This clone was seen a few times. The J gene is TRBJ2-5, the V gene TRBV10-3; tentative D call: TRBD1 (5 bases). V dropped 6 bases and J dropped 2 bases, with 10 bases sitting between them. The CDR3 spans 13 residues. CDR1 is ENHRY, CDR2 SYGVKD, per germline. The CDR3 sequence: CAISRQLQETQYF. The DNA for the CDR3 is TGTGCCATCAGCAGACAGCTTCAAGAGACCCAGTACTTC.

The J gene is TRBJ2-5, the V gene TRBV3-1 (or the pseudogene TRBV3-2), with 13 bases aligning to TRBD2. Germline CDR1 and CDR2: LGHDT and YNNKEL (reference sequence). The CDR3 has 15 amino acids. V was pared by 5 bases and J by 9 bases, with 9 bases of the junction left unmatched. The chain's CDR3 is CASSTGLAGSMAQYF. CDR3 nucleotide sequence: TGTGCCAGCAGCACGGGACTAGCGGGGAGTATGGCCCAGTACTTC.

V gene TRBV18 combines with J gene TRBJ1-1; 7 nucleotides match TRBD1. There are 14 residues in the CDR3. With 2 bases clipped from V and 5 bases from J, the junction kept 5 bases outside the gene matches. From germline, CDR1 is KGHSH and CDR2 LQKENI. CDR3 sequence (DNA): TGTGCCAGCTCACCAGGCAGGGGGGATACTGAAGCTTTCTTT. Translated: CASSPGRGDTEAFF.

The chain links TRBV9 to TRBJ2-1, with a tentative D call TRBD2 (6 bases). From germline, CDR1 is SGDLS and CDR2 YYNGEE. CDR3 length: 15 amino acids. Trimming removed 4 bases from V and 7 bases from J, with 18 bases in between. The DNA for the CDR3 is TGTGCCAGCAGCTCGGGGACTCTAATGGGAAATGAGCAGTTCTTC. This gives the protein CASSSGTLMGNEQFF. The complete variable domain, with remaining parts taken from reference TRBV9 and TRBJ2-1, reads DSGVTQTPKHLITATGQRVTLRCSPRSGDLSVYWYQQSLDQGLQFLIQYYNGEERAKGNILERFSAQQFPDLHSELNLSSLELGDSALYFCASSSGTLMGNEQFFGPGTRLTVL.

The chain couples TRBV3-1 (or the pseudogene TRBV3-2) to TRBJ2-3; 11 nucleotides agree with TRBD1. The CDR3 is made up of 16 amino acids. Germline CDR1 reads LGHDT; CDR2 reads YNNKEL (reference sequence). With V trimmed by 4 bases and J by 6 bases, 9 bases remained unmatched. CDR3 sequence reads: CASSLRGQGALDTQYF. The CDR3 bases are TGTGCCAGCAGCCTTAGAGGACAGGGGGCTTTGGATACGCAGTATTTT.

The chain combines TRBV24-1 with TRBJ1-5; 8 nucleotides match TRBD1. Trimming took 4 bases from V and 2 from J; bases not matched to a gene: 3. The CDR3 covers 15 residues. CDR1 is KGHDR, CDR2 SFDVKD, per germline. The CDR3 DNA reads as TGTGCCACCAGTGACCCGGACAGGGGCAATCAGCCCCAGCATTTT. It specifies CATSDPDRGNQPQHF.

The chain recombines TRBV11-3 with TRBJ2-7; the match to TRBD1 covers 10 bases. Per germline, CDR1 SGHNT and CDR2 YENEEA. This CDR3 is built from 14 residues. With 4 bases clipped from V and 4 bases from J, the junction kept 4 bases outside the gene matches. The DNA of the CDR3 is TGTGCCAGCAGCTCCCAGGGACAGGGGTACGAGCAGTACTTC. It specifies CASSSQGQGYEQYF.

This chain links TRBV27 with TRBJ2-5, with 8 bases fitting TRBD1. The CDR3 extends over 13 amino acids. From germline, CDR1 is MNHEY and CDR2 SMNVEV (reference sequence). V lost 6 bases and J lost 7; bases outside the gene matches: 7. The CDR3 DNA reads as TGTGCCAGCAGCTCGGACAGGGACGGGACCCAGTACTTC. It translates to CASSSDRDGTQYF.

In this sample, this clone turned up once. V and J are TRBV3-1 (or the pseudogene TRBV3-2) and TRBJ2-7; the match to TRBD2 covers 12 bases. CDR3 length: 21 amino acids. Trimming cost V 0 bases and J 6 bases; bases outside gene matches: 21. Germline V gives CDR1 LGHDT, CDR2 YNNKEL (reference sequence). The CDR3 region has the DNA TGTGCCAGCAGCCAAGATTTAGGACAGGAGACTAGCGGGAGCTTCTGGGGCGAGCAGTACTTC. Translation gives CASSQDLGQETSGSFWGEQYF.

Note on this clone: In the same sample, other DNA sequences code for this CDR3. The chain combines TRBV6-5 with TRBJ2-5; D gene uncertain. Per the germline V gene, CDR1 is MNHEY and CDR2 is SVGAGI. The CDR3 covers 12 residues. The V end was cut by 0 bases, the J end by 7 bases, with 6 bases between. As DNA, the CDR3 is TGTGCCAGCAGTTACTCGTCGGGGACCCAGTACTTC. Translated, it gives CASSYSSGTQYF.

V usage is TRBV6-5 and J usage is TRBJ1-2; 7 nucleotides agree with TRBD1. There are 13 residues in the CDR3. Trimming cost V 6 bases and J 4 bases; bases outside gene matches: 5. Germline V lookup: CDR1 MNHEY, CDR2 SVGAGI. In DNA, the CDR3 is TGTGCCAGCAGGGGACAGAGGACCTATGGCTACACCTTC. Its translation is CASRGQRTYGYTF.

The chain carries TRBV13 and TRBJ2-7; 7 bases fit TRBD2. The CDR3 is made up of 16 amino acids. V gave up 2 bases and J gave up 6 bases; unmatched junction bases: 13. From germline, CDR1 is PRHDT and CDR2 FYEKMQ (reference sequence). The CDR3: CASSLRREWVPGEQYF. The CDR3 DNA reads TGTGCCAGCAGCTTACGGCGGGAGTGGGTCCCAGGCGAGCAGTACTTC.

The chain uses TRBV4-3 and TRBJ1-1; D is ambiguous. This CDR3 has 15 residues. Germline CDR1 LGHNA, CDR2 YSLEER. Trimming stripped 5 bases from V and 3 bases from J, with 16 bases between. The CDR3: CASSEGSSGYTEAFF. The CDR3 coding sequence is TGCGCCAGCAGCGAAGGGAGTTCCGGTTACACTGAAGCTTTCTTT.

The V gene is TRBV18, the J gene TRBJ2-3, with TRBD2 matching 11 bases. Trimming at V came to 3 bases and at J to 3 bases, leaving 5 bases not matched to a gene. The CDR3 has 16 amino acids. Germline CDR1 and CDR2: KGHSH and LQKENI. This CDR3 is CASSPIASGGTDTQYF. The CDR3 nucleotides are TGTGCCAGCTCACCTATCGCTAGCGGGGGGACAGATACGCAGTATTTT. Together with reference TRBV18 and TRBJ2-3, the CDR3 gives the full variable domain: NAGVMQNPRHLVRRRGQEARLRCSPMKGHSHVYWYRQLPEEGLKFMVYLQKENIIDESGMPKERFSAEFPKEGPSILRIQQVVRGDSAAYFCASSPIASGGTDTQYFGPGTRLTVL.

The chain employs TRBV13 and TRBJ1-4; D possibly corresponds to TRBD1 (5 bases). Trimming removed 4 bases at V and 2 bases at J, with 11 bases between. This CDR3 is built from 15 residues. Germline V gene lookup returns CDR1 PRHDT and CDR2 FYEKMQ (reference sequence). The CDR3 DNA reads as TGTGCCAGCAGCTCCCCCAGGGAGACTAATGAAAAACTGTTTTTT. Its translation: CASSSPRETNEKLFF. Full variable domain (missing parts from reference TRBV13 and TRBJ1-4): AAGVIQSPRHLIKEKRETATLKCYPIPRHDTVYWYQQGPGQDPQFLISFYEKMQSDKGSIPDRFSAQQFSDYHSELNMSSLELGDSALYFCASSSPRETNEKLFFGSGTQLSVL.

This chain uses TRBV27 with TRBJ2-5; D perhaps matches TRBD1 (6 bases). The length of the CDR3 is 14 residues. CDR1 MNHEY and CDR2 SMNVEV come from the germline V gene (reference sequence). The V and J ends lost 2 bases and 7 bases respectively, with 14 bases between them. As DNA, the CDR3 is TGTGCCAGCAGTTTAACCCCAGGGGTGGCGACCCAGTACTTC. Protein sequence: CASSLTPGVATQYF.